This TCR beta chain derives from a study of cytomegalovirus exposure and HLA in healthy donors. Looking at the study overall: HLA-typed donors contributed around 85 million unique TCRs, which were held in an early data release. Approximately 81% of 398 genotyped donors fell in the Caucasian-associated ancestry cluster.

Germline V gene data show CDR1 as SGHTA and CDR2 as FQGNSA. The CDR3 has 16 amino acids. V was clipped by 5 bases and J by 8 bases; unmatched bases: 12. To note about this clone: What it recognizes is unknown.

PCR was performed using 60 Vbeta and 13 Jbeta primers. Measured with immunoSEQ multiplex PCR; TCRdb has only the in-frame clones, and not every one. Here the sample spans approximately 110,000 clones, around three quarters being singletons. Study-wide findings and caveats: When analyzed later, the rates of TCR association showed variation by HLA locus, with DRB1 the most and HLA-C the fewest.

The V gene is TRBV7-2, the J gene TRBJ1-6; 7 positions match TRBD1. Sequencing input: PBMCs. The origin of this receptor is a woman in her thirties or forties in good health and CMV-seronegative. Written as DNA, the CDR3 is TGTGCCAGCAGCCCCGGGACAGCTCTCTTGGATTCACCCCTCCACTTT. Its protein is CASSPGTALLDSPLHF.